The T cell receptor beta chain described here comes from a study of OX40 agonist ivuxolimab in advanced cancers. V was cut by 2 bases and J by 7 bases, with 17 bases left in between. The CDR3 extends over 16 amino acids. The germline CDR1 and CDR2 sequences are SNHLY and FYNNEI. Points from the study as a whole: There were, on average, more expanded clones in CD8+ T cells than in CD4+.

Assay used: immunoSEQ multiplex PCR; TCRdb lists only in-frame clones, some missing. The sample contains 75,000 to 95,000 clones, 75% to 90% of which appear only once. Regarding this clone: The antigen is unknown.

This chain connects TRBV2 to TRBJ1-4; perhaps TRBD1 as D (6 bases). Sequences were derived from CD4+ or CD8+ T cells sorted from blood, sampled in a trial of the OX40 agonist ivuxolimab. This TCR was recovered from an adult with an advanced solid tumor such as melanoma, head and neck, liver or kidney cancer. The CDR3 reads CASSESAGVFSEKLFF. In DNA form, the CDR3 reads TGTGCCAGCAGTGAATCCGCAGGGGTTTTTTCTGAAAAACTGTTTTTT.